This T cell receptor beta chain came from a study of metastatic and nonmetastatic thyroid tumors. Germline trimming cut 0 bases from V and 5 bases from J; bases unmatched to any gene: 7. The CDR3 has 15 amino acids. CDR1 is DFQATT, CDR2 SNEGSKA, per germline (reference sequence). Among the patients, none had received any treatment before thyroid surgery. From the PCR reads, TCRdb re-called clones with MiXCR. The sample records about 27,000 clones, roughly 26% being singletons. This TCR was sampled from a female donor with papillary thyroid cancer or a benign thyroid nodule (not recorded which). Some clones in this sample may be carry-over from other donors' samples. V usage is TRBV20-1 and J usage is TRBJ1-1; TRBD1 matches at 9 bases. Sequencing input: blood. The CDR3 spells CSARDVQGAGTEAFF. Here the CDR3 DNA reads TGCAGTGCTAGAGATGTACAGGGGGCAGGGACTGAAGCTTTCTTT.